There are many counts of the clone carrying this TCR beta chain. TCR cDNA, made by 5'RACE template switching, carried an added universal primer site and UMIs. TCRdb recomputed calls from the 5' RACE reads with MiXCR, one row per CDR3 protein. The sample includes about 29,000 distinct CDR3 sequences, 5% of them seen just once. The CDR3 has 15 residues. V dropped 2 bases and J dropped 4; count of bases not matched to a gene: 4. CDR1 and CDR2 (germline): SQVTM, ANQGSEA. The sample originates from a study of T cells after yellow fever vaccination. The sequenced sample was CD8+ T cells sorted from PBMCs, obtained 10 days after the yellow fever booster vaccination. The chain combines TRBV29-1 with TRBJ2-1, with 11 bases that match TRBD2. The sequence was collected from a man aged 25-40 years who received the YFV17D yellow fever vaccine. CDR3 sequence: CSVEPTSGGYNEQFF. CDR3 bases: TGCAGCGTTGAACCAACTAGCGGGGGTTACAATGAGCAGTTCTTC.